This T cell receptor (beta chain) was recorded in a study of blood T cell repertoires in COVID-19. Background on the study: COVID-19 samples collected from the United States, Italy and Spain covered acute and convalescent phases. From T cells, B-cell-depleted T cells, or PBMCs came the material, which was cDNA or gDNA.

J lost 1 base, V lost 1 base, and 7 bases had no gene match. In germline, CDR1 is SGHTA, CDR2 FQGNSA. The CDR3 covers 16 residues. Per the authors' pipeline: Amplifying reference gene primers gave estimates of nucleated cell counts. TCRdb keeps only in-frame clones here, not all; method: immunoSEQ multiplex PCR. Clone size and the V and J calls come from that table; the DNA yielded D and trimming. The table has roughly 200,000 clones, about 88% seen once. This receptor was identified in a man aged 70 or older with acute or convalescent COVID-19. Sequencing was carried out using peripheral blood. The chain couples TRBV7-2 to TRBJ2-7, with 7 bases that match TRBD1. CDR3: CASSLGGTAFSYEQYF. The CDR3 DNA follows: TGTGCCAGCAGCTTAGGGGGGACAGCTTTTTCCTACGAGCAGTACTTC. The full variable domain, in which reference TRBV7-2 and TRBJ2-7 provide the parts outside the CDR3, is GAGVSQSPSNKVTEKGKDVELRCDPISGHTALYWYRQSLGQGLEFLIYFQGNSAPDKSGLPSDRFSAERTGGSVSTLTIQRTQQEDSAVYLCASSLGGTAFSYEQYFGPGTRLTVT.